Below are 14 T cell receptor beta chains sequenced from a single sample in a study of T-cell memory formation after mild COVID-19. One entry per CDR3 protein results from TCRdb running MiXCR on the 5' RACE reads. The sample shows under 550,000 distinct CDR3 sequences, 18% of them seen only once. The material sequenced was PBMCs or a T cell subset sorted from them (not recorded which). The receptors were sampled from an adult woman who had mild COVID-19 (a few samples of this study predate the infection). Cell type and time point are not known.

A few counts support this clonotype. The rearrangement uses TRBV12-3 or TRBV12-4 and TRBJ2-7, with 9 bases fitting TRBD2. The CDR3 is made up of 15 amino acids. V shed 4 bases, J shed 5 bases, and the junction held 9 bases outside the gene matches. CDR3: CASSSPPGLAHEQYF. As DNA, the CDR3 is TGTGCCAGCAGTTCCCCCCCGGGACTAGCTCACGAGCAGTACTTC.

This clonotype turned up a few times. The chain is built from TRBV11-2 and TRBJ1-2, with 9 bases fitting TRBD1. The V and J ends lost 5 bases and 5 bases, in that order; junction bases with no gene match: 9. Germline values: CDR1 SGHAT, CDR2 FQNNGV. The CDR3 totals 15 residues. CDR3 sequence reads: CASSPTGGQGYGYTF. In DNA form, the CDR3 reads TGTGCCAGCAGCCCCACCGGGGGACAGGGTTATGGCTACACCTTC.

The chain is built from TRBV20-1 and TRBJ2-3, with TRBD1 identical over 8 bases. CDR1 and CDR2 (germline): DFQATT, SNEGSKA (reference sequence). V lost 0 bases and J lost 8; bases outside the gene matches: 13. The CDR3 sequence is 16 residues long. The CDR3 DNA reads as TGCAGTGCTAGAGATAAGGACAGGGTTCGGTCGGGTACGCAGTATTTT. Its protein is CSARDKDRVRSGTQYF.

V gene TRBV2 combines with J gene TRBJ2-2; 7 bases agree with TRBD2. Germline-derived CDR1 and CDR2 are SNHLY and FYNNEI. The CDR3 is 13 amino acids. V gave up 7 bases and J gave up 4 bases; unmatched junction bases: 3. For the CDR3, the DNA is TGTGCCAGCAACTTAGCGGGCACCGGGGAGCTGTTTTTT. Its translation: CASNLAGTGELFF.

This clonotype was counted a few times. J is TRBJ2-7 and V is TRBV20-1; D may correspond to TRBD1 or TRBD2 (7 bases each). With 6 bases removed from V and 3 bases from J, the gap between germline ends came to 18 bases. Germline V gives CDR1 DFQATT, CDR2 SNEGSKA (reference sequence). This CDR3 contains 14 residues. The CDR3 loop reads CSAVGGTANYEQYF. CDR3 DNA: TGCAGTGCAGTGGGGGGGACAGCCAACTACGAGCAGTACTTC.

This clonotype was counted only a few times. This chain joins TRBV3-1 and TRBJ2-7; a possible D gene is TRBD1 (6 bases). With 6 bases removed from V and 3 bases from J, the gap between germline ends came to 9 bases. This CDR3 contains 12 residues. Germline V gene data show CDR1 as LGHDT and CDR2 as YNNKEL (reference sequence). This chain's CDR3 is CASRQGGYEQYF. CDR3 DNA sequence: TGTGCCAGCAGACAGGGCGGCTACGAGCAGTACTTC.

The CDR3 loop reads CASSYRQSSYNEQFF. The CDR3 DNA is TGTGCCAGCAGTTATCGGCAGAGCTCCTACAATGAGCAGTTCTTC. V usage is TRBV6-2 or TRBV6-3 and J usage is TRBJ2-1; no definite D call. This CDR3 comprises 15 residues. Germline CDR1 reads MNHEY; CDR2 reads SVGEGT. V lost 3 bases to trimming and J lost 0 bases, with 9 bases between them.

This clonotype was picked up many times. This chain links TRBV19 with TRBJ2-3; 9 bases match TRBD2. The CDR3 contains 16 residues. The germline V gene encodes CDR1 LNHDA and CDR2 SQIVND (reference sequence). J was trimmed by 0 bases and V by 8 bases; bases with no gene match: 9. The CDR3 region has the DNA TGTGCCAGTTCTCTTAGCGGGAGAGTCAGCACAGATACGCAGTATTTT. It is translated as CASSLSGRVSTDTQYF.

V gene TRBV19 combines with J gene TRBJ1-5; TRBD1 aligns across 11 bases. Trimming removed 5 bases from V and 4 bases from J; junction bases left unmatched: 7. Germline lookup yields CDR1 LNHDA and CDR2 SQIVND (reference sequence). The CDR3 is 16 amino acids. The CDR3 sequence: CASSARDRGLNQPQHF. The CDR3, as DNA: TGTGCCAGTAGTGCCCGGGACAGGGGGTTGAATCAGCCCCAGCATTTT.

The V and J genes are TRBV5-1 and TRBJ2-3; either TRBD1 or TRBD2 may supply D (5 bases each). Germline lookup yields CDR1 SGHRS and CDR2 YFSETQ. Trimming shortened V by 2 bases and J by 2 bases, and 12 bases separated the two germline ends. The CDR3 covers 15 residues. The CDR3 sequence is CASSFGGGDTDTQYF. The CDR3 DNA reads TGCGCCAGCAGCTTTGGTGGGGGAGACACAGATACGCAGTATTTT.

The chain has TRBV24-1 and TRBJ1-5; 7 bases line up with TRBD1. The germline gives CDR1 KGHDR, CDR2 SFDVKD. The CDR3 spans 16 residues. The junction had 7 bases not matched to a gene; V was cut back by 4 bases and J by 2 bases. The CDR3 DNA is TGTGCCACCAGTGAAGGTGACAGGGCGGGCAATCAGCCCCAGCATTTT. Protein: CATSEGDRAGNQPQHF.

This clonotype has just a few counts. In nucleotides, the CDR3 is TGCAGTGCTTATCATCTTGAAAAACTGTTTTTT. This codes for CSAYHLEKLFF. The chain uses TRBV20-1 and TRBJ1-4; D call uncertain. CDR1 and CDR2 (germline): DFQATT, SNEGSKA (reference sequence). Trimming shortened V by 5 bases and J by 7 bases, and 8 bases separated the two germline ends. The CDR3 runs to 11 residues.

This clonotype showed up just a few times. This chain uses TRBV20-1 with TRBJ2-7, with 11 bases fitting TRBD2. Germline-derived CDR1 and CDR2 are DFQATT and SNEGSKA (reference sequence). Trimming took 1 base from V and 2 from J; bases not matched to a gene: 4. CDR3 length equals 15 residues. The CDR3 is CSARVVAGGTYEQYF. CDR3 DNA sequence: TGCAGTGCTAGAGTGGTAGCGGGGGGGACCTACGAGCAGTACTTC.

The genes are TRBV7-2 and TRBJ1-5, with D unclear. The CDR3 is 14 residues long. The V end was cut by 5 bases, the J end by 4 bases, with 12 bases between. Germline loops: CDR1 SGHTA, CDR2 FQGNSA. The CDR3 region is CASSLLDGNQPQHF. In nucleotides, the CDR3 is TGTGCCAGCAGCCTATTAGACGGGAATCAGCCCCAGCATTTT.